These 15 T cell receptor beta chains were all obtained from the same sample, sequenced in a study of shared clonotypes between healthy human individuals. Profiling relied on immunoSEQ multiplex PCR, and the TCRdb table lists in-frame clones only, not all of them. This sample carries about 980,000 clones, around three quarters of them seen once, and the ten largest clones take approximately 1.5%. Sequenced: memory CD4+ T cells sorted from blood. Subset: CD45RA-negative fraction. These receptors all stem from a man younger than 35 in good health.

The rearrangement joins TRBV5-1 to TRBJ2-7; D gene uncertain. Germline assignment: CDR1 SGHRS and CDR2 YFSETQ. CDR3 size: 13 residues. The V and J ends lost 0 bases and 4 bases respectively, with 8 bases between them. Here the CDR3 DNA reads TGCGCCAGCAGCTTGGCCTTGGATTACGAGCAGTACTTC. Its translation: CASSLALDYEQYF.

In regard to this clone: Other DNA sequences within the sample encode an identical CDR3. The V gene is TRBV5-1, the J gene TRBJ2-1; TRBD2 aligns across 8 bases. V gave up 0 bases and J gave up 6 bases; unmatched junction bases: 2. From germline, CDR1 is SGHRS and CDR2 YFSETQ. The CDR3 extends over 14 amino acids. In nucleotides, the CDR3 is TGCGCCAGCAGCTTGGCGCTAGCGGGCAATGAGCAGTTCTTC. Its protein is CASSLALAGNEQFF.

The rearrangement uses TRBV6-6 and TRBJ1-5; D unclear. Trimming left V 6 bases short and J 3 bases short, with 12 bases between. CDR1 and CDR2 from the germline V gene are MNHNY and SVGAGI (reference sequence). CDR3 size: 14 residues. CDR3 loop: CASSFDTYNQPQHF. CDR3 DNA sequence: TGTGCCAGCAGCTTCGACACATACAATCAGCCCCAGCATTTT.

The chain links TRBV30 to TRBJ2-5; D gene unclear. Germline CDR1 and CDR2: GTSNPN and SVGIG (reference sequence). Trimming took off 0 bases at V and 5 bases at J, with 13 bases between the two ends. This CDR3 region has 14 residues. The DNA of the CDR3 is TGTGCCTGGAGTGTACCCAGGCTCCGGGAGACCCAGTACTTC. Encoded protein: CAWSVPRLRETQYF.

This clone was recorded only once. The chain uses TRBV6-1 and TRBJ2-7; D is possibly TRBD1 or TRBD2 (6 bases each). CDR3 size: 14 residues. Germline CDR1 MNHNS, CDR2 SASEGT. Trimming cost V 4 bases and J 7 bases, with 17 bases left between them. The CDR3 protein is CASSGAGGGGEQYF. CDR3 DNA: TGTGCCAGCAGTGGGGCCGGCGGAGGGGGGGAGCAGTACTTC.

The chain uses TRBV7-8 and TRBJ2-5; maybe TRBD2 (6 bases). Germline CDR1 reads SGHVS; CDR2 reads FQNEAQ. V was shortened by 5 bases and J by 2 bases, with 9 bases between the two germline ends. The CDR3 extends over 13 amino acids. CDR3 residues: CASSPGTQETQYF. CDR3 bases: TGTGCCAGCAGCCCCGGGACTCAAGAGACCCAGTACTTC.

J is TRBJ2-7 and V is TRBV5-6; either TRBD1 or TRBD2 may fit D (5 bases each). Trimming cost V 4 bases and J 6 bases, with 20 bases left between them. The germline gives CDR1 SGHDT, CDR2 YYEEEE. The CDR3 consists of 15 residues. This chain's CDR3 is CASSGNRRRRGEQYF. In nucleotides, the CDR3 is TGTGCCAGCAGCGGGAACAGGAGGCGTCGAGGCGAGCAGTACTTC. The full variable domain, with the rest looked up from reference TRBV5-6 and TRBJ2-7, is DAGVTQSPTHLIKTRGQQVTLRCSPKSGHDTVSWYQQALGQGPQFIFQYYEEEERQRGNFPDRFSGHQFPNYSSELNVNALLLGDSALYLCASSGNRRRRGEQYFGPGTRLTVT.

This clone has only one observation. The chain has TRBV7-9 and TRBJ2-2; D perhaps matches TRBD1 (6 bases). Germline V gives CDR1 SEHNR, CDR2 FQNEAQ (reference sequence). V lost 4 bases to trimming and J lost 4 bases, with 16 bases between them. The CDR3 is 16 amino acids. CDR3 amino acids: CASSYAGTRGTGELFF. The CDR3 coding sequence is TGTGCCAGCAGCTACGCCGGGACAAGGGGCACCGGGGAGCTGTTTTTT.

J is TRBJ1-1 and V is TRBV28; D might be TRBD1 (5 bases). Looked up from germline, CDR1 is MDHEN and CDR2 is SYDVKM. The V and J ends lost 7 bases and 0 bases respectively, with 15 bases between them. This CDR3 comprises 15 residues. This CDR3 is CASNSQGGVNTEAFF. DNA for the CDR3: TGTGCCAGCAATTCTCAGGGTGGGGTGAACACTGAAGCTTTCTTT.

In this sample, this clone turned up a few times. This chain connects TRBV28 to TRBJ1-6, with 11 bases aligning to TRBD1. The CDR3 has 16 amino acids. Trimming removed 5 bases from V and 7 bases from J; junction bases left unmatched: 7. The germline V gene encodes CDR1 MDHEN and CDR2 SYDVKM. The CDR3 DNA sequence: TGTGCCAGCAGTCTGGGACAGGGGGTCGAGAATTCACCCCTCCACTTT. Translating gives CASSLGQGVENSPLHF.

V is TRBV7-9 and J is TRBJ2-2, with TRBD2 matching 7 bases. Germline CDR1 SEHNR, CDR2 FQNEAQ (reference sequence). The CDR3 is 14 residues long. Trimming at V came to 6 bases and at J to 2 bases, leaving 3 bases not matched to a gene. The CDR3, as DNA: TGTGCCAGCAGGACTAGCACCAACACCGGGGAGCTGTTTTTT. Residues: CASRTSTNTGELFF.

This clone occurred once. The V and J genes are TRBV27 and TRBJ1-2; 11 bases agree with TRBD1. In germline, CDR1 is MNHEY, CDR2 SMNVEV (reference sequence). CDR3 length: 16 residues. Trimming cost V 3 bases and J 8 bases; bases outside gene matches: 11. CDR3 region: CASSLGTGGLSRGYTF. CDR3 in DNA: TGTGCCAGCAGTTTGGGGACAGGGGGTTTGTCGAGAGGCTACACCTTC.

V gene TRBV7-8 combines with J gene TRBJ2-3, with D perhaps being TRBD1 or TRBD2 (5 bases each). Trimming cost V 6 bases and J 6 bases, with 19 bases left between them. The CDR3 covers 15 residues. From germline, CDR1 is SGHVS and CDR2 FQNEAQ. In nucleotides, the CDR3 is TGTGCCAGCAGGGGGACGGGGATCGGCCGGGATACGCAGTATTTT. Translated, it gives CASRGTGIGRDTQYF.

The chain combines TRBV11-3 with TRBJ2-1; 7 bases line up with TRBD1. Germline CDR1 SGHNT, CDR2 YENEEA. Trimming removed 4 bases from V and 7 bases from J; junction bases left unmatched: 4. This CDR3 has 13 amino acids. CDR3 nucleotides: TGTGCCAGCAGCTGGACAGGCCTTAATGAGCAGTTCTTC. This encodes CASSWTGLNEQFF.

This clone came up many times. The V call is TRBV2, the J call TRBJ2-4; 7 nucleotides align to TRBD1. The CDR3 spans 16 residues. J gave up 6 bases and V 5 bases, and 13 bases lay outside the gene matches. Germline-derived CDR1 and CDR2 are SNHLY and FYNNEI. CDR3 in DNA: TGTGCCAGCAGTTTCCGGGACAGAAGGTCCCCAAACATTCAGTACTTC. Protein sequence: CASSFRDRRSPNIQYF.